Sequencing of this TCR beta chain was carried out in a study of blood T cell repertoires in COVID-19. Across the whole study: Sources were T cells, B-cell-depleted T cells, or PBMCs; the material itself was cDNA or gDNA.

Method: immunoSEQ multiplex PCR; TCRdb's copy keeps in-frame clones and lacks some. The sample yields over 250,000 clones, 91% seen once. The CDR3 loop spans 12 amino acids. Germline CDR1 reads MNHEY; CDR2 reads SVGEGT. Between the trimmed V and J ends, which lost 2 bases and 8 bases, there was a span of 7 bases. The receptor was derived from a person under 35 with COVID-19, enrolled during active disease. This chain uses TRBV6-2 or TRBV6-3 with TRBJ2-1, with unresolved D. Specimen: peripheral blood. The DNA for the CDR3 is TGTGCCAGCAGTTACCCTCGCGATGAGCAGTTCTTC. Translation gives CASSYPRDEQFF.